The 32 T cell receptor beta chains listed next were all sequenced from one sample in a study of blood T cell repertoires in COVID-19. Assay used: immunoSEQ multiplex PCR; TCRdb lists only in-frame clones, some missing. Seen here are fewer than 200,000 clones, about 80% observed once, and the top ten hold around 12%. Specimen: PBMCs or T cells enriched from blood (not recorded which). These receptors were obtained from a man aged 50-59 years who had recovered from COVID-19.

This chain connects TRBV3-1 (or the pseudogene TRBV3-2) to TRBJ1-6, with D possibly matching TRBD1 (5 bases). V was shortened by 4 bases and J by 4 bases, with 11 bases between the two germline ends. CDR1 LGHDT and CDR2 YNNKEL come from the germline V gene (reference sequence). CDR3 length: 15 residues. The CDR3 loop reads CASSPGGLYNSPLHF. In DNA, the CDR3 is TGTGCCAGCAGCCCGGGGGGACTTTATAATTCACCCCTCCACTTT.

The chain is built from TRBV4-2 and TRBJ2-1, with D possibly matching TRBD2 (6 bases). From germline, CDR1 is LGHNA and CDR2 YNFKEQ. The V gene lost 8 bases and the J gene lost 0 bases, with 14 bases spanning the gap. This CDR3 has 15 residues. CDR3 loop: CASRGTLSSYNEQFF. The CDR3 DNA sequence: TGTGCCAGCCGAGGGACTTTGAGCTCCTACAATGAGCAGTTCTTC.

The chain is built from TRBV5-1 and TRBJ2-5; 10 positions match TRBD1. The junction had 5 bases not matched to a gene; V was cut back by 2 bases and J by 4 bases. Germline values: CDR1 SGHRS, CDR2 YFSETQ. The CDR3 sequence is 15 residues long. CDR3 protein: CASSFRTGGAETQYF. The DNA of the CDR3 is TGCGCCAGCAGCTTCAGGACAGGGGGGGCAGAGACCCAGTACTTC.

This clone was picked up a small number of times. This chain joins TRBV24-1 and TRBJ1-6; maybe TRBD1 (5 bases). CDR3 length equals 13 residues. Germline CDR1 KGHDR, CDR2 SFDVKD. V was shortened by 3 bases and J by 9 bases, with 8 bases between the two germline ends. CDR3: CATSDPGFSPLHF. CDR3 bases: TGTGCCACCAGTGATCCAGGGTTTTCACCCCTCCACTTT.

This chain uses TRBV2 with TRBJ1-4, with D perhaps TRBD1 (5 bases). This CDR3 is built from 13 residues. V was shortened by 4 bases and J by 8 bases, with 11 bases between the two germline ends. Germline V gives CDR1 SNHLY, CDR2 FYNNEI. In DNA, the CDR3 is TGTGCCAGCAGTGTGCAGGGTAGGGAAAAACTGTTTTTT. This translates into CASSVQGREKLFF.

The chain combines TRBV7-2 with TRBJ1-3; D ambiguous. This CDR3 contains 16 residues. Trimming took 3 bases from V and 0 from J, leaving 12 bases between them. Looked up from germline, CDR1 is SGHTA and CDR2 is FQGNSA. The CDR3 DNA is TGTGCCAGCAGCTTGAGGGTGAGGGACTCTGGAAACACCATATATTTT. This sequence encodes CASSLRVRDSGNTIYF.

The chain is built from TRBV19 and TRBJ1-5; no clear D gene. Germline lookup yields CDR1 LNHDA and CDR2 SQIVND (reference sequence). Trimming removed 8 bases from V and 7 bases from J, with 9 bases in between. The CDR3 has 11 residues. CDR3 in DNA: TGTGCCAGTGGGGAGGAACAGCCCCAGCATTTT. Residues: CASGEEQPQHF.

The V gene is TRBV29-1, the J gene TRBJ1-1; 9 bases fit TRBD1. Trimming at V came to 4 bases and at J to 11 bases, leaving 20 bases not matched to a gene. CDR1 is SQVTM, CDR2 ANQGSEA, per germline. The CDR3 sequence is 16 residues long. This chain's CDR3 is CSVAISRTGTGFLAFF. In nucleotides, the CDR3 is TGCAGCGTTGCTATCTCCCGAACCGGGACAGGGTTCTTGGCTTTCTTT.

V gene TRBV4-3 combines with J gene TRBJ1-1; D is unclear. V gave up 0 bases and J gave up 0 bases, with 11 bases separating them. Looked up from germline, CDR1 is LGHNA and CDR2 is YSLEER. The CDR3 contains 16 residues. In DNA form, the CDR3 reads TGCGCCAGCAGCCAAGATCCCCCAGTCATGAACACTGAAGCTTTCTTT. As protein: CASSQDPPVMNTEAFF.

The rearrangement links TRBV28 to TRBJ1-1; 8 nucleotides align to TRBD1. CDR1 MDHEN and CDR2 SYDVKM come from the germline V gene. This CDR3 is 16 amino acids long. The junction had 13 bases not matched to a gene; V was cut back by 7 bases and J by 3 bases. The CDR3 spells CASTPPGRGLDTEAFF. DNA for the CDR3: TGTGCCAGCACCCCTCCCGGCAGGGGGCTGGACACTGAAGCTTTCTTT. The full variable domain, its missing parts supplied by reference TRBV28 and TRBJ1-1, is DVKVTQSSRYLVKRTGEKVFLECVQDMDHENMFWYRQDPGLGLRLIYFSYDVKMKEKGDIPEGYSVSREKKERFSLILESASTNQTSMYLCASTPPGRGLDTEAFFGQGTRLTVV.

The chain uses TRBV4-1 and TRBJ2-3; the match to TRBD2 covers 7 bases. CDR1 and CDR2 from the germline V gene are MGHRA and YSYEKL. This CDR3 contains 17 residues. The ends lost 0 bases at V and 1 base at J; junction bases unmatched: 7. This CDR3 reads CASSQEFAGVGTDTQYF. The CDR3 nucleotides read TGCGCCAGCAGCCAAGAGTTCGCGGGGGTAGGCACAGATACGCAGTATTTT.

Only a few counts were recorded for this clone. This chain links TRBV23-1 with TRBJ1-2, with 10 bases matching TRBD1. TRBV23-1 is treated as an ORF (open reading frame) with a function not yet certain. The CDR3 totals 16 residues. Trimming cost V 6 bases and J 1 base; bases outside gene matches: 8. As DNA, the CDR3 is TGCGCCAGCAGAGGCACCCGGGACAGGGGTAACTATGGCTACACCTTC. Protein product: CASRGTRDRGNYGYTF.

In this sample, this clone turned up a few times. The chain carries TRBV14 and TRBJ2-6; D perhaps matches TRBD2 (7 bases). Germline V gene data show CDR1 as SGHDN and CDR2 as FVKESK. The CDR3 has 17 residues. The germline V and J ends were trimmed by 1 base and 2 bases, with 12 bases remaining between them. The CDR3 DNA follows: TGTGCCAGCAGCCAAGGCTGGGGGGGCCCTGGGGCCAACGTCCTGACTTTC. It encodes CASSQGWGGPGANVLTF.

The chain carries TRBV9 and TRBJ2-1; 7 bases are shared with TRBD2. Trimming cost V 4 bases and J 0 bases; bases outside gene matches: 4. Per germline, CDR1 SGDLS and CDR2 YYNGEE. The CDR3 runs 15 residues. The CDR3 spells CASSSSGSSYNEQFF. The CDR3 region has the DNA TGTGCCAGCAGCTCTAGCGGAAGCTCCTACAATGAGCAGTTCTTC.

V usage is TRBV27 and J usage is TRBJ1-5; D uncertain. V lost 2 bases and J lost 4, with 12 bases in between. The germline CDR1 and CDR2 sequences are MNHEY and SMNVEV (reference sequence). The CDR3 is 15 amino acids. CDR3 region: CASSLLVGGNQPQHF. CDR3 sequence (DNA): TGTGCCAGCAGTTTACTCGTGGGAGGGAATCAGCCCCAGCATTTT.

The gene calls are TRBV5-6 and TRBJ2-5, with unresolved D. Looked up from germline, CDR1 is SGHDT and CDR2 is YYEEEE. This CDR3 contains 11 residues. Trimming removed 1 base at V and 7 bases at J, with 5 bases between. The CDR3 sequence: CASSLSGTQYF. The CDR3 coding sequence is TGTGCCAGCAGCTTGTCGGGGACCCAGTACTTC.

The J gene is TRBJ2-3, the V gene TRBV4-2; the match to TRBD2 covers 13 bases. CDR3 length: 17 residues. Losses at the gene ends were 0 bases for V and 5 bases for J; bases not matched to a gene: 5. In germline, CDR1 is LGHNA, CDR2 YNFKEQ. DNA for the CDR3: TGTGCCAGCAGCCAAGAACTAGCGGGGGGGCCTGGAGATACGCAGTATTTT. Translating it yields CASSQELAGGPGDTQYF.

The gene calls are TRBV23-1 and TRBJ2-4; 10 bases agree with TRBD2. TRBV23-1 is marked as an open reading frame, function uncertain. The trim removed 5 bases at V and 0 bases at J, leaving 10 bases unmatched. The CDR3 covers 18 residues. Here the CDR3 DNA reads TGCGCCAGCAGTTACGGGGCTAGCGGGGGAGTAGCCAAAAACATTCAGTACTTC. Encoded protein: CASSYGASGGVAKNIQYF.

The chain carries TRBV6-1 and TRBJ1-5; D gene uncertain. Trimming left V 1 base short and J 4 bases short, with 8 bases between. The CDR3 length is 14 residues. CDR1 and CDR2 from the germline V gene are MNHNS and SASEGT. DNA for the CDR3: TGTGCCAGCAGTGAAGGGCCTAGTAATCAGCCCCAGCATTTT. It codes for CASSEGPSNQPQHF.

This clone occurred a few times. The gene calls are TRBV28 and TRBJ1-2, with unresolved D. Trimming removed 2 bases from V and 2 bases from J, with 9 bases in between. This CDR3 spans 14 amino acids. Germline-derived CDR1 and CDR2 are MDHEN and SYDVKM. CDR3 in amino acids: CASSLSGPNYGYTF. The CDR3 DNA sequence: TGTGCCAGCAGTTTAAGCGGACCAAACTATGGCTACACCTTC.

The V call is TRBV7-2, the J call TRBJ2-7; a weak D match, TRBD2 (7 bases). Germline V CDR1 and CDR2: SGHTA, FQGNSA. Trimming cost V 5 bases and J 5 bases, with 19 bases left between them. CDR3 size: 15 residues. The CDR3 is CASSRGRGIRNEQYF. In nucleotides, the CDR3 is TGTGCCAGCAGCAGGGGGAGGGGTATCAGAAACGAGCAGTACTTC.

This clone was found a few times. This rearrangement joins TRBV10-3 to TRBJ2-3, with 7 bases matching TRBD1. This CDR3 spans 14 amino acids. Trimming at V came to 7 bases and at J to 4 bases, leaving 8 bases not matched to a gene. Germline CDR1 ENHRY, CDR2 SYGVKD. CDR3 DNA: TGTGCCATCACCGGGGCAGGGACAGCAGATACGCAGTATTTT. Amino acids: CAITGAGTADTQYF.

This clone was picked up one time. The chain carries TRBV20-1 and TRBJ1-5; D uncertain. Germline loops: CDR1 DFQATT, CDR2 SNEGSKA (reference sequence). The CDR3 is 13 amino acids. V lost 3 bases, J lost 2 bases, and 8 bases lay in between. The CDR3 DNA reads TGCAGTGCTAGTTACGGGGGCAATCAGCCCCAGCATTTT. Protein sequence: CSASYGGNQPQHF.

The genes are TRBV9 and TRBJ1-4; D might be TRBD1 (5 bases). V dropped 4 bases and J dropped 6 bases, with 19 bases sitting between them. The germline V gene has CDR1 SGDLS and CDR2 YYNGEE. The CDR3 is 16 residues long. The CDR3 is CASSPRGGIGHEKLFF. The CDR3 nucleotides read TGTGCCAGCAGCCCACGGGGGGGGATTGGGCATGAAAAACTGTTTTTT.

The chain carries TRBV19 and TRBJ1-2; the D gene is possibly TRBD1 (5 bases). The germline V gene encodes CDR1 LNHDA and CDR2 SQIVND (reference sequence). With 3 bases removed from V and 9 bases from J, the gap between germline ends came to 20 bases. This CDR3 comprises 15 residues. The chain's CDR3 is CASSISPGGTASYTF. CDR3 in DNA: TGTGCCAGTAGTATCAGTCCTGGGGGGACGGCTAGCTACACCTTC.

Turning to this clone: At one end, the junction sequence differs from germline, possibly due to a read error. The chain uses TRBV12-3 or TRBV12-4 and TRBJ1-2, with 7 bases identical to TRBD1. The CDR3 sequence is 12 residues long. CDR3 nucleotide sequence: TGTGCCAGCAGTAGGTCAGGGGGAGGCTACGCCTTC. Its protein product is CASSRSGGGYAF.

This chain connects TRBV10-3 to TRBJ2-2, with no clear D. CDR1 and CDR2 from the germline V gene are ENHRY and SYGVKD. Trimming took off 4 bases at V and 0 bases at J, with 6 bases between the two ends. CDR3 length: 14 residues. The CDR3 nucleotides are TGTGCCATCAGTGCACAGTCGAACACCGGGGAGCTGTTTTTT. Encoded protein: CAISAQSNTGELFF.

The gene calls are TRBV19 and TRBJ2-7; D is uncertain. V was cut by 1 base and J by 6 bases, with 10 bases left in between. This CDR3 contains 13 residues. Germline V gives CDR1 LNHDA, CDR2 SQIVND (reference sequence). The CDR3 here is CASSIALRSEQYF. In DNA form, the CDR3 reads TGTGCCAGTAGTATAGCTTTGCGAAGCGAGCAGTACTTC. Looking up the rest from reference TRBV19 and TRBJ2-7 gives the full variable domain: DGGITQSPKYLFRKEGQNVTLSCEQNLNHDAMYWYRQDPGQGLRLIYYSQIVNDFQKGDIAEGYSVSREKKESFPLTVTSAQKNPTAFYLCASSIALRSEQYFGPGTRLTVT.

The V and J genes are TRBV5-1 and TRBJ2-2, with TRBD1 as a possible D gene (6 bases). V was shortened by 4 bases and J by 7 bases, with 20 bases between the two germline ends. The CDR3 covers 16 residues. Germline CDR1 and CDR2: SGHRS and YFSETQ. The CDR3 nucleotides are TGCGCCAGCAGCCGTAACAGGGCAGAGGGGATCGGGGAGCTGTTTTTT. It yields the protein CASSRNRAEGIGELFF.

The gene calls are TRBV13 and TRBJ2-5, with TRBD2 matching 7 bases. The V segment lost 7 bases and the J segment 3 bases; nucleotides outside the gene matches: 11. This CDR3 has 15 residues. CDR1 and CDR2 (germline): PRHDT, FYEKMQ (reference sequence). CDR3 nucleotide sequence: TGTGCCAGCACCCTATCTCGGGAGGTCAAAGAGACCCAGTACTTC. The encoded protein is CASTLSREVKETQYF.

The chain is built from TRBV19 and TRBJ2-3; 7 positions agree with TRBD2. CDR1 and CDR2 from the germline V gene are LNHDA and SQIVND (reference sequence). V lost 3 bases and J lost 8; bases outside the gene matches: 8. The CDR3 consists of 14 residues. The CDR3 loop reads CASSINTGGGTQYF. CDR3 DNA sequence: TGTGCCAGTAGTATTAATACAGGCGGGGGTACGCAGTATTTT.

The rearrangement joins TRBV6-1 to TRBJ1-6; 9 nucleotides align to TRBD1. Per germline, CDR1 MNHNS and CDR2 SASEGT. The CDR3 spans 15 residues. V gave up 3 bases and J gave up 7 bases; unmatched junction bases: 4. The CDR3 bases are TGTGCCAGCAGTGAGGCAACAGGGGGCAATTCACCCCTCCACTTT. Its translation: CASSEATGGNSPLHF.